This T cell receptor beta chain comes out of a study of blood T cell repertoires in COVID-19. Study as a whole: Both acute and convalescent COVID-19 samples were obtained from the United States, Italy and Spain. T cells, B-cell-depleted T cells, or PBMCs provided the cDNA or gDNA that served as material.

TCRdb's copy holds only in-frame clones and misses some; the assay was immunoSEQ multiplex PCR. The top ten hold approximately 3% of the sample, which has about 150,000 clones, around 91% seen once. Germline CDR1 reads SGHAT; CDR2 reads FQNNGV. V shed 5 bases, J shed 0 bases, and the junction held 9 bases outside the gene matches. The CDR3 runs 17 residues. The chain recombines TRBV11-2 with TRBJ2-4; 8 bases fit TRBD1. The sequence came from a woman aged 55-75 years with active COVID-19. The sequencing sample was made of peripheral blood. The DNA for the CDR3 is TGTGCCAGCAGCGCGTGGGACAGGAGCCTAGCCAAAAACATTCAGTACTTC. The encoded protein is CASSAWDRSLAKNIQYF.